One and the same sample provided the 31 T cell receptor beta chains below, sequenced in a study of blood T cell repertoires in COVID-19. Sequenced by immunoSEQ multiplex PCR; TCRdb stores in-frame clones only, minus some. Of 110,000 or so clones listed, more than 65% are singletons. The sample taken for sequencing was peripheral blood. The receptors originated from a man in his forties or fifties with acute or convalescent COVID-19.

This chain connects TRBV2 to TRBJ2-1, with 10 bases lining up with TRBD1. V shed 7 bases and J 6 bases; nucleotides not matched to a gene: 9. Germline V CDR1 and CDR2: SNHLY, FYNNEI. The CDR3 is made up of 15 amino acids. The CDR3 nucleotides are TGTGCCAGCAACGAAGGGACAGGGGTTTTCAATGAGCAGTTCTTC. Translation: CASNEGTGVFNEQFF.

This sequence joins TRBV28 and TRBJ2-2; 8 nucleotides line up with TRBD1. The CDR3 consists of 13 residues. Germline lookup yields CDR1 MDHEN and CDR2 SYDVKM. Trimming cost V 5 bases and J 7 bases; bases outside gene matches: 3. This chain's CDR3 is CASSPGGSGELFF. For the CDR3, the DNA is TGTGCCAGCAGTCCAGGGGGCAGCGGGGAGCTGTTTTTT.

J is TRBJ1-1 and V is TRBV5-1; 8 bases are a match to TRBD1. V lost 5 bases, J lost 8 bases, and 11 bases stayed unmatched. The length of the CDR3 is 14 residues. Germline CDR1 and CDR2: SGHRS and YFSETQ. The DNA for the CDR3 is TGCGCCAGCAGTAACCCTGGGGGACAGGAAGAAGCTTTCTTT. Protein: CASSNPGGQEEAFF.

J is TRBJ2-2 and V is TRBV5-1; D perhaps matches TRBD2 (5 bases). This CDR3 contains 15 residues. Germline V lookup: CDR1 SGHRS, CDR2 YFSETQ. Trimming pared 2 bases from V and 6 bases from J, leaving 14 bases between. The CDR3, as DNA: TGCGCCAGCAGCTTCGGGAACCCCGGTGCCGGGGAGCTGTTTTTT. Encoded protein: CASSFGNPGAGELFF.

This sequence joins TRBV6-5 and TRBJ1-6; possibly TRBD1 for D (6 bases). The CDR3 is 14 residues long. V was cut by 4 bases and J by 6 bases, with 10 bases left in between. Germline loops: CDR1 MNHEY, CDR2 SVGAGI. CDR3 residues: CASSWTVLNSPLHF. The CDR3 DNA reads TGTGCCAGCAGTTGGACAGTGCTTAATTCACCCCTCCACTTT.

The chain recombines TRBV19 with TRBJ1-4; 7 nucleotides align to TRBD1. CDR1 is LNHDA, CDR2 SQIVND, per germline (reference sequence). Germline trimming cut 6 bases from V and 8 bases from J; bases unmatched to any gene: 9. The CDR3 has 14 amino acids. As DNA, the CDR3 is TGTGCCAGTAGCCCTCCGGACAGGAGGGAAAAACTGTTTTTT. The encoded protein is CASSPPDRREKLFF.

The chain combines TRBV5-6 with TRBJ1-2; D call uncertain. The CDR3 totals 15 residues. Per the germline V gene, CDR1 is SGHDT and CDR2 is YYEEEE. Trimming took 1 base from V and 3 from J, leaving 13 bases between them. The CDR3 reads CASSLSGLDDYGYTF. The CDR3 nucleotides read TGTGCCAGCAGCTTGTCCGGTTTAGATGACTATGGCTACACCTTC.

This clone was recorded only once. The chain couples TRBV15 to TRBJ1-1; TRBD1 matches at 9 bases. This CDR3 has 15 residues. V lost 0 bases, J lost 4 bases, and 3 bases stayed unmatched. Germline V gives CDR1 LNHNV, CDR2 YYDKDF (reference sequence). The CDR3 DNA sequence: TGTGCCACCAGCAGAGATACAGGGGGCTTCACTGAAGCTTTCTTT. This gives the protein CATSRDTGGFTEAFF.

This sequence joins TRBV5-4 and TRBJ2-1; D may be TRBD2 (6 bases). This CDR3 comprises 15 residues. Germline CDR1 SGHNT, CDR2 YYREEE (reference sequence). Trimming took 7 bases from V and 0 from J, leaving 14 bases between them. The DNA of the CDR3 is TGTGCCAGCTGGCGGGGCTCCAGCTCCTACAATGAGCAGTTCTTC. It is translated as CASWRGSSSYNEQFF.

V usage is TRBV12-3 or TRBV12-4 and J usage is TRBJ2-5; no definite D call. This CDR3 has 11 residues. With 2 bases removed from V and 5 bases from J, the gap between germline ends came to 3 bases. The CDR3 reads CASSLRETQYF. The CDR3 nucleotides read TGTGCCAGCAGTTTACGGGAGACCCAGTACTTC.

V and J are TRBV11-2 and TRBJ1-6; TRBD1 matches 9 bases. The CDR3 is 18 amino acids. V trimming: 5 bases; J trimming: 10 bases; junction bases outside the gene matches: 18. CDR1 and CDR2 (germline): SGHAT, FQNNGV. Written as DNA, the CDR3 is TGTGCCAGCAGCCCCCCGTCCTCGGGACAGGGTGGATGGTCACCCCTCCACTTT. The encoded protein is CASSPPSSGQGGWSPLHF.

The chain links TRBV24-1 to TRBJ2-1; no clear D gene. Germline values: CDR1 KGHDR, CDR2 SFDVKD. CDR3 size: 14 residues. V dropped 4 bases and J dropped 5 bases, with 11 bases sitting between them. The CDR3 bases are TGTGCCACCAGTGACCCGAACCGGGACAATGAGCAGTTCTTC. Its translation is CATSDPNRDNEQFF.

This clone was observed a single time. The chain joins TRBV5-1 to TRBJ1-1, with TRBD1 matching 9 bases. Per the germline V gene, CDR1 is SGHRS and CDR2 is YFSETQ. The trim removed 4 bases at V and 4 bases at J, leaving 5 bases unmatched. The CDR3 extends over 14 amino acids. CDR3 amino acids: CASSILTGGTEAFF. The CDR3 nucleotides read TGCGCCAGCAGCATCCTGACAGGGGGCACTGAAGCTTTCTTT.

CDR3 residues: CASSMDYYNEQFF. The CDR3 DNA is TGTGCCAGTAGTATGGACTACTACAATGAGCAGTTCTTC. V and J are TRBV19 and TRBJ2-1; possible D gene TRBD2, 6 bases. The CDR3 length is 13 residues. The V end was cut by 3 bases, the J end by 3 bases, with 6 bases between. In germline, CDR1 is LNHDA, CDR2 SQIVND (reference sequence).

The chain couples TRBV5-8 to TRBJ1-5; the D gene is possibly TRBD1 (6 bases). The germline gives CDR1 SGHTS, CDR2 YDEGEE. The CDR3 consists of 13 residues. Trimming took off 1 base at V and 6 bases at J, with 8 bases between the two ends. The CDR3 DNA sequence: TGTGCCAGCAGCTTGAAGGGGGTTCAGCCCCAGCATTTT. Protein sequence: CASSLKGVQPQHF. Full variable domain (remainder filled in from reference TRBV5-8 and TRBJ1-5): EAGVTQSPTHLIKTRGQQATLRCSPISGHTSVYWYQQALGLGLQFLLWYDEGEERNRGNFPPRFSGRQFPNYSSELNVNALELEDSALYLCASSLKGVQPQHFGDGTRLSIL.

The chain couples TRBV18 to TRBJ1-1; D is possibly TRBD1 (5 bases). The ends were cut back, 4 bases at V and 1 base at J, with 16 bases in the middle. Germline V gene lookup returns CDR1 KGHSH and CDR2 LQKENI. There are 16 residues in the CDR3. CDR3 nucleotides: TGTGCCAGCTCACAATCATGGGCGACAGAGAACACTGAAGCTTTCTTT. Residues: CASSQSWATENTEAFF.

This clone has just a few counts. V is TRBV19 and J is TRBJ1-5; 8 bases are shared with TRBD1. The ends lost 4 bases at V and 7 bases at J; junction bases unmatched: 12. The CDR3 runs 16 residues. Per the germline V gene, CDR1 is LNHDA and CDR2 is SQIVND (reference sequence). CDR3 in DNA: TGTGCCAGTAGTAGCCGACCTGACAGGGGATCCCAGCCCCAGCATTTT. The encoded protein is CASSSRPDRGSQPQHF.

This sequence joins TRBV7-3 and TRBJ2-3; D might be TRBD2 (5 bases). Germline V gives CDR1 SGHTA, CDR2 FQGTGA. CDR3 length: 14 amino acids. V lost 2 bases and J 8 bases, leaving 14 bases between the germline ends. This CDR3 is CASSLDYDDGTQYF. CDR3 DNA: TGTGCCAGCAGCTTAGACTACGACGATGGTACGCAGTATTTT.

The chain joins TRBV3-1 (or the pseudogene TRBV3-2) to TRBJ1-1; D perhaps matches TRBD1 (6 bases). The ends were cut back, 0 bases at V and 3 bases at J, with 17 bases in the middle. This CDR3 is built from 17 residues. Germline-derived CDR1 and CDR2 are LGHDT and YNNKEL (reference sequence). The CDR3 reads CASSQDLRGGRDTEAFF. For the CDR3, the DNA is TGTGCCAGCAGCCAAGATTTGAGAGGGGGTCGGGACACTGAAGCTTTCTTT.

This chain joins TRBV6-6 and TRBJ1-5; D remains ambiguous. Trimming removed 8 bases at V and 2 bases at J, with 13 bases between. Germline V CDR1 and CDR2: MNHNY, SVGAGI (reference sequence). CDR3 size: 14 residues. The CDR3 region is CASSAGFGNQPQHF. CDR3 in DNA: TGTGCCAGCTCCGCCGGGTTCGGCAATCAGCCCCAGCATTTT.

V usage is TRBV13 and J usage is TRBJ2-3; D call uncertain. Germline V gene sequence: CDR1 PRHDT, CDR2 FYEKMQ (reference sequence). This CDR3 contains 16 residues. V lost 0 bases, J lost 3 bases, and 13 bases lay in between. Written as DNA, the CDR3 is TGTGCCAGCAGCTTAGGCTATGCCAGGTTGACAGATACGCAGTATTTT. Encoded protein: CASSLGYARLTDTQYF.

This clone has only one observation. The rearrangement uses TRBV30 and TRBJ2-3, with 8 bases that match TRBD2. CDR3 length: 14 amino acids. Per germline, CDR1 GTSNPN and CDR2 SVGIG (reference sequence). With V trimmed by 3 bases and J by 6 bases, 8 bases remained unmatched. As DNA, the CDR3 is TGTGCCTGGAGGGCGGGGGGCCGCGGGGATACGCAGTATTTT. Translation gives CAWRAGGRGDTQYF.

J is TRBJ2-2 and V is TRBV7-2; 9 bases match TRBD2. V was clipped by 8 bases and J by 6 bases; unmatched bases: 10. Germline V gives CDR1 SGHTA, CDR2 FQGNSA. The CDR3 contains 15 residues. The CDR3 region is CASRPRGTSPGELFF. CDR3 nucleotide sequence: TGTGCCAGCCGACCTAGGGGGACTAGCCCCGGGGAGCTGTTTTTT. The full variable domain, rest sourced from reference TRBV7-2 and TRBJ2-2, is GAGVSQSPSNKVTEKGKDVELRCDPISGHTALYWYRQSLGQGLEFLIYFQGNSAPDKSGLPSDRFSAERTGGSVSTLTIQRTQQEDSAVYLCASRPRGTSPGELFFGEGSRLTVL.

This rearrangement joins TRBV28 to TRBJ1-5; TRBD1 matches at 7 bases. There are 16 residues in the CDR3. The J segment lost 6 bases and the V segment lost 3 bases, leaving 11 bases of the junction unmatched. Germline V gene sequence: CDR1 MDHEN, CDR2 SYDVKM. This CDR3 is CASSFAQGVPAQPQHF. The CDR3 region has the DNA TGTGCCAGCAGTTTTGCCCAGGGGGTCCCAGCTCAGCCCCAGCATTTT. The variable domain in full, with the rest retrieved from reference TRBV28 and TRBJ1-5, is DVKVTQSSRYLVKRTGEKVFLECVQDMDHENMFWYRQDPGLGLRLIYFSYDVKMKEKGDIPEGYSVSREKKERFSLILESASTNQTSMYLCASSFAQGVPAQPQHFGDGTRLSIL.

The rearrangement links TRBV5-1 to TRBJ2-7, with 8 bases aligning to TRBD2. V shed 2 bases, J shed 0 bases, and the junction held 4 bases outside the gene matches. The CDR3 loop spans 15 amino acids. CDR1 is SGHRS and CDR2 is YFSETQ in the germline V gene. The CDR3 DNA reads as TGCGCCAGCAGCTTAGCGGGGGAGAGCTCCTACGAGCAGTACTTC. It yields the protein CASSLAGESSYEQYF.

The chain links TRBV9 to TRBJ2-7, with 9 bases lining up with TRBD2. CDR1 is SGDLS, CDR2 YYNGEE, per germline. After removal of 3 bases from V and 3 bases from J, the junction contained 1 base not matched to a gene. The length of the CDR3 is 13 residues. CDR3 sequence: CASSDSGGYEQYF. CDR3 in DNA: TGTGCCAGCAGCGATAGCGGGGGCTACGAGCAGTACTTC. Full variable domain (missing parts from reference TRBV9 and TRBJ2-7): DSGVTQTPKHLITATGQRVTLRCSPRSGDLSVYWYQQSLDQGLQFLIQYYNGEERAKGNILERFSAQQFPDLHSELNLSSLELGDSALYFCASSDSGGYEQYFGPGTRLTVT.

The rearrangement joins TRBV28 to TRBJ2-7; D might be TRBD2 (6 bases). CDR3 length equals 13 residues. The ends were cut back, 7 bases at V and 9 bases at J, with 19 bases in the middle. Germline CDR1 MDHEN, CDR2 SYDVKM. The CDR3 loop is CASTPGALGVQYF. Written as DNA, the CDR3 is TGTGCCAGCACCCCGGGAGCACTTGGTGTGCAGTACTTC.

This clone was recorded once. The V call is TRBV30, the J call TRBJ1-1; 7 bases agree with TRBD1. V dropped 0 bases and J dropped 2; count of bases not matched to a gene: 12. This CDR3 has 17 residues. Germline V gene lookup returns CDR1 GTSNPN and CDR2 SVGIG (reference sequence). The CDR3 DNA is TGTGCCTGGAGTGTACGAAGATTTGGGACAGCCAACACTGAAGCTTTCTTT. It yields the protein CAWSVRRFGTANTEAFF.

The rearrangement uses TRBV6-1 and TRBJ2-4; D unclear. CDR3 length equals 17 residues. With 0 bases removed from V and 0 bases from J, the gap between germline ends came to 12 bases. The germline CDR1 and CDR2 sequences are MNHNS and SASEGT. CDR3 region: CASSEASQNLAKNIQYF. CDR3 DNA sequence: TGTGCCAGCAGTGAAGCCAGTCAAAACCTAGCCAAAAACATTCAGTACTTC.

This clone was recorded only once. The V gene is TRBV11-3, the J gene TRBJ2-7; a weak D match, TRBD1 (6 bases). V lost 5 bases and J lost 2, with 16 bases in between. The germline gives CDR1 SGHNT, CDR2 YENEEA. CDR3 length: 15 residues. The CDR3 region is CASSLKRQATYEQYV. DNA for the CDR3: TGTGCCAGCAGCCTGAAACGACAGGCAACCTACGAGCAGTACGTC.

Of note for this clone: Other DNA sequences in this sample translate to the same CDR3. J is TRBJ2-5 and V is TRBV5-1; 8 nucleotides agree with TRBD1. CDR3 length: 14 amino acids. V lost 1 base and J lost 5; bases outside the gene matches: 4. Germline CDR1 reads SGHRS; CDR2 reads YFSETQ. The CDR3 bases are TGCGCCAGCAGCTTGACAGGGGGAAGGGAGACCCAGTACTTC. This sequence encodes CASSLTGGRETQYF.